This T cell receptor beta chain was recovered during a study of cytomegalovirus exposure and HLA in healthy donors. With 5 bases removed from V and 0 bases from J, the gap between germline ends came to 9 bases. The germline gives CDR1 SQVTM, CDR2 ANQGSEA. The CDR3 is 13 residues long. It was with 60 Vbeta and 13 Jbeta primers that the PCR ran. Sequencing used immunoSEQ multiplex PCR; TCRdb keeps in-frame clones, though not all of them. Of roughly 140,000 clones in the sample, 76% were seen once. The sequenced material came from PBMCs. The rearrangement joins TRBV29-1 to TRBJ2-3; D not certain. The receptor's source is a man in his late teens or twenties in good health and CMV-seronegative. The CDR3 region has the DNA TGCAGCGTTTTCGGGTCTAGCACAGATACGCAGTATTTT. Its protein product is CSVFGSSTDTQYF.